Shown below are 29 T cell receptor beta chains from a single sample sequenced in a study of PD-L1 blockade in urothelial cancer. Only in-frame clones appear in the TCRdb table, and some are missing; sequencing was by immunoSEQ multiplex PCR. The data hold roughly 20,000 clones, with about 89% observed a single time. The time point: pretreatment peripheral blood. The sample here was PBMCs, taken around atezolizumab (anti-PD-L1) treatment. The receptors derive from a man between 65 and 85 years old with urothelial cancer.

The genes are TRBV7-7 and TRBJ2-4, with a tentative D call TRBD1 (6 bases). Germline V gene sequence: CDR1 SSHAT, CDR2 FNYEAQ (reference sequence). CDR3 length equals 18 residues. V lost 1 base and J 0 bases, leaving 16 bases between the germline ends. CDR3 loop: CASSLEARTELAKNIQYF. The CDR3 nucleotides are TGTGCCAGCAGCTTAGAAGCGAGGACAGAGCTAGCCAAAAACATTCAGTACTTC.

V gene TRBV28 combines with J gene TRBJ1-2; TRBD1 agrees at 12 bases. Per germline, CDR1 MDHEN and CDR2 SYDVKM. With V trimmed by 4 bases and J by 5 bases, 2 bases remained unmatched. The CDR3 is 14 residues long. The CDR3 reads CASSSGQGAYGYTF. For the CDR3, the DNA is TGTGCCAGCAGTTCGGGACAGGGGGCATATGGCTACACCTTC.

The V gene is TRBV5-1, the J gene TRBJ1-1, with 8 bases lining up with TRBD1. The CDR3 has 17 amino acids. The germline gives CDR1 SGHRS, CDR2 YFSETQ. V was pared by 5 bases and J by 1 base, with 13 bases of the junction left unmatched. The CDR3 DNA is TGCGCCAGCAGGCCGACAGGGGCTGGGGCTACGAACACTGAAGCTTTCTTT. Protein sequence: CASRPTGAGATNTEAFF.

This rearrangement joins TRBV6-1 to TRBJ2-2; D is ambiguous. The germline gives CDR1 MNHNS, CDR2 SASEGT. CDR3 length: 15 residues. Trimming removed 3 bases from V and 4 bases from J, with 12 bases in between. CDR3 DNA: TGTGCCAGCAGTGAGTGGCTAGAGAGCACCGGGGAGCTGTTTTTT. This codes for CASSEWLESTGELFF.

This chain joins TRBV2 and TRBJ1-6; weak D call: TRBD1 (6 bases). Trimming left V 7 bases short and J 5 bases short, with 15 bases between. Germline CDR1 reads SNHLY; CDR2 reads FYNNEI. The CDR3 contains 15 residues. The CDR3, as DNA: TGTGCCAGCAAGAGGGGGACCGAAAATAATTCACCCCTCCACTTT. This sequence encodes CASKRGTENNSPLHF.

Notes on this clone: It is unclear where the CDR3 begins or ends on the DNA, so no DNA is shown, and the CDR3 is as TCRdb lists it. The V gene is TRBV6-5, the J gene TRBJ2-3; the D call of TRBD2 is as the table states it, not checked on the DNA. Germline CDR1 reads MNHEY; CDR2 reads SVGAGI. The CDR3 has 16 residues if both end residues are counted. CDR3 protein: CASSSSVGGRTDTQYF.

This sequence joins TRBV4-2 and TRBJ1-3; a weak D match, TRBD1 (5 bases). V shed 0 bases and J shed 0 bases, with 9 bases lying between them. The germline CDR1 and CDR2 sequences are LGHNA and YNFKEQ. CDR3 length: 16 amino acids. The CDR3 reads CASSQEVTGSGNTIYF. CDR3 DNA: TGTGCCAGCAGCCAAGAAGTTACAGGCTCTGGAAACACCATATATTTT.

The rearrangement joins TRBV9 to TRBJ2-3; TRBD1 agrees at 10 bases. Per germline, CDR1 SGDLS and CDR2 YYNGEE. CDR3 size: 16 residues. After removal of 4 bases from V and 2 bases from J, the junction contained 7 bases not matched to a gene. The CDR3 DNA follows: TGTGCCAGCAGCCTCTCCGGGACAGGGGCCACAGATACGCAGTATTTT. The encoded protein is CASSLSGTGATDTQYF.

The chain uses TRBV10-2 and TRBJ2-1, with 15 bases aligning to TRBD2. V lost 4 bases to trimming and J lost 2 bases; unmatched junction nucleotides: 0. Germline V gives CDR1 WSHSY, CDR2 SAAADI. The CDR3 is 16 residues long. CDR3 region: CASSGTSGGAYNEQFF. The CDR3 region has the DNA TGCGCCAGCAGTGGGACTAGCGGGGGGGCCTACAATGAGCAGTTCTTC.

The CDR3 nucleotides read TGTGCCAGCAGTTACGGGGGGAGGAGCTCCTACGAGCAGTACTTC. This gives the protein CASSYGGRSSYEQYF. The chain employs TRBV6-5 and TRBJ2-7; D may be TRBD2 (6 bases). Per the germline V gene, CDR1 is MNHEY and CDR2 is SVGAGI. The CDR3 extends over 15 amino acids. V was trimmed by 2 bases and J by 0 bases, leaving 11 bases between them.

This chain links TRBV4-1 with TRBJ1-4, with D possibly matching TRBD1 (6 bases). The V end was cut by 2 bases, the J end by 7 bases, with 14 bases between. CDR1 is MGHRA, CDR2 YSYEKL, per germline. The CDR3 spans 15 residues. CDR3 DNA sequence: TGCGCCAGCAGCCAACAGGACAGTACCGGTGAAAAACTGTTTTTT. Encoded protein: CASSQQDSTGEKLFF.

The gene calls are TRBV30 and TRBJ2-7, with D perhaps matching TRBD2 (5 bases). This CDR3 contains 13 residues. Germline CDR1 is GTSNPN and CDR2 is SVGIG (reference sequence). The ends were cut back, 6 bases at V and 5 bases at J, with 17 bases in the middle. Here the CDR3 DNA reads TGTGCCTGCGCGGAGGTGAGGGCCCACGAGCAGTACTTC. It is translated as CACAEVRAHEQYF.

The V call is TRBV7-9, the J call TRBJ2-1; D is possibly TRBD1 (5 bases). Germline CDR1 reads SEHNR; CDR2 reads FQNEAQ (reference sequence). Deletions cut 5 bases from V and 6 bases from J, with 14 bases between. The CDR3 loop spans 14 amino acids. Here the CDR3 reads CASSQGAEINEQFF. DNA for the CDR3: TGTGCCAGCAGCCAAGGGGCGGAGATCAATGAGCAGTTCTTC.

The CDR3 coding sequence is TGTGCCAGCAGTTATCCCAACAGGGGCATTTTTGAAGCTTTCTTT. Amino acid sequence: CASSYPNRGIFEAFF. This sequence joins TRBV28 and TRBJ1-1, with 7 positions matching TRBD1. The length of the CDR3 is 15 residues. The germline gives CDR1 MDHEN, CDR2 SYDVKM. The junction had 12 bases not matched to a gene; V was cut back by 4 bases and J by 7 bases. Complete variable domain (other parts from reference TRBV28 and TRBJ1-1): DVKVTQSSRYLVKRTGEKVFLECVQDMDHENMFWYRQDPGLGLRLIYFSYDVKMKEKGDIPEGYSVSREKKERFSLILESASTNQTSMYLCASSYPNRGIFEAFFGQGTRLTVV.

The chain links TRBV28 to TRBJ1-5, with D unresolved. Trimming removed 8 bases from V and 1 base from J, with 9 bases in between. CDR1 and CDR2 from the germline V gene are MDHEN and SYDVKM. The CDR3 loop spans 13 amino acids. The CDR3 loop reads CASFPGSNQPQHF. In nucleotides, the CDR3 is TGTGCCAGCTTTCCCGGGAGCAATCAGCCCCAGCATTTT.

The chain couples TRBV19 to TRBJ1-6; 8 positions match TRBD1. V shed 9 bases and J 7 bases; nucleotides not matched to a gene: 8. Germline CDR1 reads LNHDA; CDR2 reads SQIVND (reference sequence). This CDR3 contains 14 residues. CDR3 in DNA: TGTGCCAGCCAATCGGGACAGGACAATTCACCCCTCCACTTT. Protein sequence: CASQSGQDNSPLHF.

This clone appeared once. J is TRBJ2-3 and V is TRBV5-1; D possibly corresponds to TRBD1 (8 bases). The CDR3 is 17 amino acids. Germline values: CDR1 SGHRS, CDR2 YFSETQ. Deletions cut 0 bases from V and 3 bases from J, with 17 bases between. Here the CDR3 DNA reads TGCGCCAGCAGCTTGGGCGTAGGACAGGGAGGGACAGATACGCAGTATTTT. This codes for CASSLGVGQGGTDTQYF.

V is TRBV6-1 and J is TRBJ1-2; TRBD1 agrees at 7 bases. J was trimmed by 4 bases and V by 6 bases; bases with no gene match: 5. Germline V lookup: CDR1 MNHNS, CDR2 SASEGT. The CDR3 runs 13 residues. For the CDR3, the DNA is TGTGCCAGCAGACCCACAGGGGCCTATGGCTACACCTTC. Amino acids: CASRPTGAYGYTF.

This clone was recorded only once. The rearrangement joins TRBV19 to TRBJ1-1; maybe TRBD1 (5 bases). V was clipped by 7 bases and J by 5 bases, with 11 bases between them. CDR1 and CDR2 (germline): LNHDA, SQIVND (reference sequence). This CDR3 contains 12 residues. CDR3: CASKHGGTEAFF. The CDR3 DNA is TGTGCCAGTAAACATGGGGGGACTGAAGCTTTCTTT.

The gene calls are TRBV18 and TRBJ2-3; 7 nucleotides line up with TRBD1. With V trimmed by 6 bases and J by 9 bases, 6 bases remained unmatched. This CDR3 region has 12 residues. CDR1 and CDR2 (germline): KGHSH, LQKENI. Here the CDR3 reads CASSPGQSTQYF. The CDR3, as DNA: TGTGCCAGCTCCCCGGGACAGTCCACGCAGTATTTT.

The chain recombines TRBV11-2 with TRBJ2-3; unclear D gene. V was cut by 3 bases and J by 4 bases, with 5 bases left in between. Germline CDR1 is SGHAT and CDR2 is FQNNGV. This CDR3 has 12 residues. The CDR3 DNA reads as TGTGCCAGCAGCTTCCGCGCAGATACGCAGTATTTT. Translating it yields CASSFRADTQYF.

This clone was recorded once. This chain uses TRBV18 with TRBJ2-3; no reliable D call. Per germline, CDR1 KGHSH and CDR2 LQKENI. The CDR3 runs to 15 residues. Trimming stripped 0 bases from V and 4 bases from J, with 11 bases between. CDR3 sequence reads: CASSPPARSADTQYF. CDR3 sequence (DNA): TGTGCCAGCTCACCACCGGCCAGGTCAGCAGATACGCAGTATTTT.

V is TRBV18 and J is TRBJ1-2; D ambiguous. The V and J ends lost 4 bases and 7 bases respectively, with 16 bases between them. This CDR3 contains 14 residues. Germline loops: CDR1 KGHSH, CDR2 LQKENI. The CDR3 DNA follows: TGTGCCAGCTCACAATTGGTTCAGGTCCTTGGCTACACCTTC. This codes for CASSQLVQVLGYTF.

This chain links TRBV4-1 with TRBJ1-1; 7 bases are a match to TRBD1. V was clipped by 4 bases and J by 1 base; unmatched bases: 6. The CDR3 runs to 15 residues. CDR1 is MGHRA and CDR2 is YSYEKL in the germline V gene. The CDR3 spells CASSPTTGRNTEAFF. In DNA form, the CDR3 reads TGCGCCAGCAGCCCAACGACAGGGAGGAACACTGAAGCTTTCTTT.

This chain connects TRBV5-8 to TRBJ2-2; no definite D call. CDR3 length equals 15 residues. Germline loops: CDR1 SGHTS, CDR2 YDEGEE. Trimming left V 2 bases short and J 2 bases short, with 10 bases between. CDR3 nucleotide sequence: TGTGCCAGCAGCTTACGGGTCCATAACACCGGGGAGCTGTTTTTT. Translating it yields CASSLRVHNTGELFF.

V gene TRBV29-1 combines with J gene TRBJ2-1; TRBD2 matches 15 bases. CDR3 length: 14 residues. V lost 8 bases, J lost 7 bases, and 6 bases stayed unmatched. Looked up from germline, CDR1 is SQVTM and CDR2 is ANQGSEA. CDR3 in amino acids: CSPRGLAGGNEQFF. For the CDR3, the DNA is TGCAGCCCTCGGGGACTAGCGGGGGGAAATGAGCAGTTCTTC.

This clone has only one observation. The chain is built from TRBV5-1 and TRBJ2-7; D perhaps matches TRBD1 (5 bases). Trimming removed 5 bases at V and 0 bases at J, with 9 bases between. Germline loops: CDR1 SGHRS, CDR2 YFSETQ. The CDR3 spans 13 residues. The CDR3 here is CASRGQSSYEQYF. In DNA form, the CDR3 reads TGCGCCAGCAGGGGGCAGAGCTCCTACGAGCAGTACTTC. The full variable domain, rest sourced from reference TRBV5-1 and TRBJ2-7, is KAGVTQTPRYLIKTRGQQVTLSCSPISGHRSVSWYQQTPGQGLQFLFEYFSETQRNKGNFPGRFSGRQFSNSRSEMNVSTLELGDSALYLCASRGQSSYEQYFGPGTRLTVT.

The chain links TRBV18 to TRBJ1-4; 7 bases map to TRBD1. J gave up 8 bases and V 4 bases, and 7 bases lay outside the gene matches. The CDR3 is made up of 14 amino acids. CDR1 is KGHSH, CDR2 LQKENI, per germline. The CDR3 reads CASSQKTGNEKLFF. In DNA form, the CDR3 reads TGTGCCAGCTCACAAAAGACAGGGAACGAAAAACTGTTTTTT.

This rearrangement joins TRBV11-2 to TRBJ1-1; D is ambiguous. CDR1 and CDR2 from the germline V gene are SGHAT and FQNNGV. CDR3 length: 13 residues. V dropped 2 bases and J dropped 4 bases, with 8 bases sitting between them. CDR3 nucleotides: TGTGCCAGCAGCTTACTCCCCGGCACTGAAGCTTTCTTT. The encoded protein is CASSLLPGTEAFF.